These 28 T cell receptor beta chains originate from one sample sequenced in a study of blood T cell repertoires in COVID-19. Sequencing used immunoSEQ multiplex PCR; TCRdb keeps in-frame clones, though not all of them. The table lists under 150,000 clones, 85% of them singletons. Sequenced input: peripheral blood. These TCRs come from a human donor in a cohort sampled during active COVID-19.

The CDR3 DNA follows: TGTGCCAGCAGCGCGACCCTGGGGAGCTACGAGCAGTACTTC. This translates into CASSATLGSYEQYF. J is TRBJ2-7 and V is TRBV21-1; the table's D call, TRBD2, has no DNA check behind it. TRBV21-1 is designated a pseudogene. The CDR3 is made up of 14 amino acids.

The chain joins TRBV28 to TRBJ1-4, with 10 bases lining up with TRBD1. This CDR3 spans 15 amino acids. CDR1 is MDHEN, CDR2 SYDVKM, per germline. V trimming: 5 bases; J trimming: 10 bases; junction bases outside the gene matches: 10. The chain's CDR3 is CASSASGTGVSKLFF. CDR3 coding DNA: TGTGCCAGCAGTGCCTCCGGGACAGGGGTATCAAAACTGTTTTTT.

The chain combines TRBV5-1 with TRBJ2-5, with D perhaps matching TRBD2 (6 bases). Germline assignment: CDR1 SGHRS and CDR2 YFSETQ. Trimming stripped 3 bases from V and 4 bases from J, with 22 bases between. The CDR3 runs 17 residues. CDR3 amino acids: CASSSVARDSQRETQYF. CDR3 sequence (DNA): TGCGCCAGCAGCTCAGTAGCGAGGGACTCCCAAAGAGAGACCCAGTACTTC.

This chain links TRBV9 with TRBJ1-5; maybe TRBD1 (6 bases). Germline CDR1 SGDLS, CDR2 YYNGEE. The CDR3 length is 15 residues. Trimming pared 3 bases from V and 2 bases from J, leaving 12 bases between. CDR3 in amino acids: CASSASGQRNQPQHF. The CDR3 DNA is TGTGCCAGCAGCGCCTCCGGACAGCGCAATCAGCCCCAGCATTTT.

In its sample, this clone was seen a few times. This chain joins TRBV6-5 and TRBJ1-2; no clear D. Germline CDR1 reads MNHEY; CDR2 reads SVGAGI. V lost 3 bases to trimming and J lost 5 bases, with 7 bases between them. CDR3 length: 12 amino acids. The CDR3 DNA follows: TGTGCCAGCAGTTATGCCGGGTATGGCTACACCTTC. Translation gives CASSYAGYGYTF.

The J gene is TRBJ1-3, the V gene TRBV6-5, with unresolved D. The ends were cut back, 6 bases at V and 4 bases at J, with 4 bases in the middle. The CDR3 loop spans 11 amino acids. Germline V gene sequence: CDR1 MNHEY, CDR2 SVGAGI. The CDR3 here is CASRRGNTIYF. CDR3 sequence (DNA): TGTGCCAGCAGACGGGGAAACACCATATATTTT.

This chain uses TRBV18 with TRBJ2-7, with D unresolved. Trimming took 1 base from V and 2 from J, leaving 6 bases between them. The CDR3 is 13 amino acids. Germline values: CDR1 KGHSH, CDR2 LQKENI. CDR3 nucleotide sequence: TGTGCCAGCTCACCACGCACAGCCTACGAGCAGTACTTC. It is translated as CASSPRTAYEQYF. Based on the CDR3 plus reference TRBV18 and TRBJ2-7, the full variable domain is NAGVMQNPRHLVRRRGQEARLRCSPMKGHSHVYWYRQLPEEGLKFMVYLQKENIIDESGMPKERFSAEFPKEGPSILRIQQVVRGDSAAYFCASSPRTAYEQYFGPGTRLTVT.

This clone showed up just a few times. The chain couples TRBV28 to TRBJ1-1; D is unclear. V lost 4 bases to trimming and J lost 8 bases, with 14 bases between them. The CDR3 sequence is 13 residues long. CDR1 and CDR2 (germline): MDHEN, SYDVKM. CDR3 in DNA: TGTGCCAGCAGTTCCCCCTCGGGCGGGGAAGCTTTCTTT. As protein: CASSSPSGGEAFF.

The sample holds a few counts of this clone. The chain recombines TRBV5-1 with TRBJ1-2; 9 nucleotides agree with TRBD1. Germline-derived CDR1 and CDR2 are SGHRS and YFSETQ. CDR3 length: 16 residues. V lost 1 base to trimming and J lost 5 bases; unmatched junction nucleotides: 9. The CDR3: CASSLNTGGAGYGYTF. The CDR3 nucleotides read TGCGCCAGCAGCTTGAACACAGGGGGCGCAGGGTATGGCTACACCTTC.

This chain connects TRBV30 to TRBJ2-7; unclear D gene. Germline values: CDR1 GTSNPN, CDR2 SVGIG (reference sequence). Deletions cut 0 bases from V and 5 bases from J, with 8 bases between. The CDR3 is 12 amino acids. The CDR3 nucleotides read TGTGCCTGGAGTGTAGGAGAAGACGAGCAGTACTTC. This gives the protein CAWSVGEDEQYF.

This clone was seen more than once but under ten times. The J gene is TRBJ2-3, the V gene TRBV29-1; 11 bases line up with TRBD1. The CDR3 has 15 amino acids. Per germline, CDR1 SQVTM and CDR2 ANQGSEA. V lost 4 bases to trimming and J lost 6 bases; unmatched junction nucleotides: 9. The CDR3 region has the DNA TGCAGCGTTGGGAGGACAGGGGGCGCCGGGGATACGCAGTATTTT. The encoded protein is CSVGRTGGAGDTQYF.

This clone appeared a single time. This chain uses TRBV14 with TRBJ2-3, with TRBD1 matching over 9 bases. CDR1 is SGHDN, CDR2 FVKESK, per germline. V was clipped by 1 base and J by 2 bases; unmatched bases: 1. The CDR3 spans 15 residues. CDR3 coding DNA: TGTGCCAGCAGCCAAGGGACAGGGGTCACAGATACGCAGTATTTT. Its translation: CASSQGTGVTDTQYF.

This clone was picked up a small number of times. V gene TRBV3-1 (or the pseudogene TRBV3-2) combines with J gene TRBJ1-4; D uncertain. The CDR3 loop spans 14 amino acids. Per the germline V gene, CDR1 is LGHDT and CDR2 is YNNKEL (reference sequence). Trimming took 1 base from V and 1 from J, leaving 4 bases between them. The CDR3: CASSQAKTNEKLFF. In DNA form, the CDR3 reads TGTGCCAGCAGCCAAGCCAAAACTAATGAAAAACTGTTTTTT.

This clone was observed once. The chain recombines TRBV2 with TRBJ1-3; TRBD1 matches at 10 bases. This CDR3 has 16 residues. Per germline, CDR1 SNHLY and CDR2 FYNNEI. Germline trimming cut 6 bases from V and 4 bases from J; bases unmatched to any gene: 9. The CDR3 region is CASSADRGPGGNTIYF. The CDR3 nucleotides read TGTGCCAGCAGCGCTGACAGGGGGCCGGGAGGAAACACCATATATTTT.

For the CDR3, the DNA is TGTGCCAGCAGCCCTAGCCGGGACAGCTCCTACAATGAGCAGTTCTTC. Encoded protein: CASSPSRDSSYNEQFF. The V and J genes are TRBV9 and TRBJ2-1; 7 positions match TRBD1. Germline-derived CDR1 and CDR2 are SGDLS and YYNGEE. With 4 bases clipped from V and 0 bases from J, the junction kept 7 bases outside the gene matches. This CDR3 region has 16 residues.

This sequence joins TRBV15 and TRBJ1-5; no clear D gene. The CDR3 covers 16 residues. V shed 1 base and J shed 1 base, with 11 bases lying between them. Germline values: CDR1 LNHNV, CDR2 YYDKDF (reference sequence). The CDR3 sequence: CATSRVGRFSNQPQHF. The DNA for the CDR3 is TGTGCCACCAGCAGAGTTGGGAGGTTCAGCAATCAGCCCCAGCATTTT.

J is TRBJ1-1 and V is TRBV4-3, with D uncertain. The germline gives CDR1 LGHNA, CDR2 YSLEER. The CDR3 is made up of 13 amino acids. Trimming removed 1 base from V and 11 bases from J, with 14 bases in between. The DNA for the CDR3 is TGCGCCAGCAGCCAAGGGATAGCGGTAAGGGCTTTCTTT. It translates to CASSQGIAVRAFF.

This clone appeared a single time. The chain employs TRBV6-2 or TRBV6-3 and TRBJ1-6; 7 bases agree with TRBD1. V lost 3 bases and J lost 7; bases outside the gene matches: 9. The length of the CDR3 is 16 residues. Germline values: CDR1 MNHEY, CDR2 SVGEGT. The CDR3 sequence: CASSYPDRTGNSPLHF. DNA for the CDR3: TGTGCCAGCAGTTATCCGGACAGGACGGGGAATTCACCCCTCCACTTT.

The chain carries TRBV5-1 and TRBJ1-1; D is undetermined. Trimming stripped 3 bases from V and 5 bases from J, with 17 bases between. This CDR3 is 15 amino acids long. Germline-derived CDR1 and CDR2 are SGHRS and YFSETQ. The CDR3 DNA reads TGCGCCAGCAGCTCGCCGGGCCCCCCGGGGACTGAAGCTTTCTTT. It is translated as CASSSPGPPGTEAFF.

J is TRBJ1-4 and V is TRBV28, with a weak D call TRBD1 (6 bases). V dropped 2 bases and J dropped 7 bases, with 11 bases sitting between them. The V gene's germline CDR1 is MDHEN and CDR2 SYDVKM. The CDR3 is 14 residues long. For the CDR3, the DNA is TGTGCCAGCAGTTTAACGGGACATTCTGAAAAACTGTTTTTT. Its protein product is CASSLTGHSEKLFF. The full variable domain, with the rest looked up from reference TRBV28 and TRBJ1-4, is DVKVTQSSRYLVKRTGEKVFLECVQDMDHENMFWYRQDPGLGLRLIYFSYDVKMKEKGDIPEGYSVSREKKERFSLILESASTNQTSMYLCASSLTGHSEKLFFGSGTQLSVL.

The V and J genes are TRBV19 and TRBJ2-5; the match to TRBD2 covers 7 bases. The length of the CDR3 is 15 residues. Trimming removed 7 bases from V and 1 base from J; junction bases left unmatched: 9. Germline CDR1 reads LNHDA; CDR2 reads SQIVND (reference sequence). The CDR3 spells CASMRTSAIQETQYF. The CDR3 DNA reads as TGTGCCAGTATGAGGACTAGTGCTATCCAAGAGACCCAGTACTTC.

The CDR3 sequence: CASSLVGQRRPRTQYF. The CDR3 nucleotides read TGCGCCAGCAGCTTGGTCGGTCAGCGGAGGCCGCGGACCCAGTACTTC. The J gene is TRBJ2-5, the V gene TRBV5-1; possibly TRBD2 for D (5 bases). The CDR3 has 16 residues. CDR1 is SGHRS, CDR2 YFSETQ, per germline. Trimming cost V 0 bases and J 7 bases, with 19 bases left between them.

This clone was counted a single time. The genes are TRBV4-3 and TRBJ1-2; 7 bases are shared with TRBD1. The ends lost 1 base at V and 5 bases at J; junction bases unmatched: 4. This CDR3 spans 14 amino acids. The germline V gene encodes CDR1 LGHNA and CDR2 YSLEER. The DNA of the CDR3 is TGCGCCAGCAGCCAAGGTACAGGGGATTATGGCTACACCTTC. Translated: CASSQGTGDYGYTF.

The chain couples TRBV11-3 to TRBJ2-3; TRBD1 matches at 7 bases. CDR3 length equals 16 residues. From germline, CDR1 is SGHNT and CDR2 YENEEA. V shed 0 bases, J shed 6 bases, and the junction held 9 bases outside the gene matches. The CDR3 region has the DNA TGTGCCAGCAGCTTAGATCGTCGAGGGGGCGCGGATACGCAGTATTTT. Its protein product is CASSLDRRGGADTQYF.

The genes are TRBV7-2 and TRBJ1-6, with 7 bases lining up with TRBD1. Germline CDR1 reads SGHTA; CDR2 reads FQGNSA. The CDR3 spans 12 residues. The V segment lost 5 bases and the J segment 18 bases; nucleotides outside the gene matches: 10. The CDR3 here is CASSAGQAVPHF. The CDR3 DNA reads as TGTGCCAGCAGCGCCGGACAGGCGGTGCCCCACTTT. Based on the CDR3 plus reference TRBV7-2 and TRBJ1-6, the full variable domain is GAGVSQSPSNKVTEKGKDVELRCDPISGHTALYWYRQSLGQGLEFLIYFQGNSAPDKSGLPSDRFSAERTGGSVSTLTIQRTQQEDSAVYLCASSAGQAVPHFGNGTRLTVT.

Here the CDR3 DNA reads TGTGCCACAGACAGGGGGGATGAAAAACTGTTTTTT. It specifies CATDRGDEKLFF. This chain connects TRBV25-1 to TRBJ1-4; 9 bases line up with TRBD1. Germline V gives CDR1 MGHDK, CDR2 SYGVNS. V was clipped by 10 bases and J by 6 bases; unmatched bases: 3. The CDR3 runs 12 residues.

V and J are TRBV18 and TRBJ2-1; TRBD1 is a possible D gene (6 bases). The CDR3 has 14 amino acids. The V and J ends lost 1 base and 5 bases respectively, with 9 bases between them. Germline V CDR1 and CDR2: KGHSH, LQKENI. This CDR3 reads CASSPQTGDNEQFF. The CDR3 DNA sequence: TGTGCCAGCTCACCACAGACAGGAGACAATGAGCAGTTCTTC.

The count of this clone is one. This sequence joins TRBV6-5 and TRBJ2-1; the match to TRBD1 covers 7 bases. Germline CDR1 MNHEY, CDR2 SVGAGI. CDR3 size: 13 residues. Trimming cost V 6 bases and J 8 bases; bases outside gene matches: 7. The CDR3 sequence is CASRPTGPYEQFF. The CDR3 bases are TGTGCCAGCAGGCCGACAGGGCCCTATGAGCAGTTCTTC.